Listed below are T cell receptor beta chains from one sample, sequenced in a study of CD8 T cells in Susac syndrome. One entry per CDR3 protein results from TCRdb running MiXCR on the immunoSEQ multiplex PCR reads. The sample gives 190,000 or so distinct CDR3 sequences, about 96% of which show up once; approximately 0.097% is in the top ten. The sequenced material came from CD4+ T cells from PBMCs. Every receptor here comes from a human donor with multiple sclerosis. Each CDR3 is given with its conserved first and last residue.

TRBV19 CASSFDFSWGNEQFF
TRBV30 CAWSVQTTGELFF
TRBV30 CAWRSGWLDEQFF
TRBV29-1 CSVEVRGRRDTQYF
TRBV2 CASLQGGAQETQYF
TRBV24-1 CATSEGGRADAAQYF
TRBV11-2 CASSFLAGVAYEQYF
TRBV2 CASNGGGGNQPQHF
TRBV3-1 CASSQLVGDTEAFF
TRBV7-9 CASSLERSPLHF
TRBV3-1 CASRDRDSFYGYTF
TRBV25-1 CASSERQGDQPQHF
TRBV27 CASSFSLAGANVLTF
TRBV5-1 CASSFTGNYEQYF
TRBV6-1 CASRSQGASMNTEAFF
TRBV20-1 CSARTARSQHF
TRBV3-1 CASSQVVGGGYNEQFF
TRBV7-8 CASSLGRGYQPQHF
TRBV12-3/TRBV12-4 CASSLTGVLGQPQHF
TRBV18 CASSPTGLAGSGTYEQYF
TRBV9 CASSTRDRGLIYYGYTF
TRBV5-1 CASSLEVLGVSPLHF
TRBV14 CASSQGGLAEAKNIQYF
TRBV20-1 CSASFVVEETQYF
TRBV9 CASSEGQIRGYDVGIYF
TRBV4-2 CASSQEGQGGDIQYF
TRBV16 CASSQNSGSYNEQFF
TRBV29-1 CSVPRLTYGYTF
TRBV7-2 CASSLVSTSGREQYF
TRBV18 CASSPGTNLPYEQYF
TRBV9 CASSVDPRDLGEQFF
TRBV12-3/TRBV12-4 CASSSDGDYGYTF
TRBV5-4 CASSLWQGVSGANVLTF
TRBV7-2 CASSLAAGGSYTQYF
TRBV20-1 CSADGRFQETQYF
TRBV30 CAWSGSSGANVLTF
TRBV27 CASRPGVGAYEQYF
TRBV24-1 CATSDPREILNEQYF
TRBV3-1 CASSQIGTPPEGYTF
TRBV29-1 CSVEAVDYGYTF
TRBV14 CASSPFPSGYSYNEQFF
TRBV24-1 CATSDASTSGTSGTGQYF
TRBV29-1 CSVDRSGYTF
TRBV3-1 CASSQETETQYF
TRBV12-3/TRBV12-4 CASSSSNGFNYGYTF
TRBV2 CASSESSYGYTF
TRBV7-9 CASSIGRTGDTQYF
TRBV15 CATSTDTTVNYGYTF
TRBV6-2/TRBV6-3 CASSYRTGGIGELFF